These 17 T cell receptor beta chains were all obtained from the same sample, sequenced in a study of breast tumors, draining lymph nodes, adjacent tissues. A single record per CDR3 protein comes from TCRdb applying MiXCR to the multiplex PCR reads. The sample contains 70,000 or so distinct CDR3 sequences, roughly two fifths of which appear only once. Sequenced input: breast tumor tissue. Every receptor here comes from a female donor with breast cancer. Some clones in this sample may be carry-over from other donors' samples.

This clonotype was detected a few times. The J gene is TRBJ2-1, the V gene TRBV20-1; 9 bases are shared with TRBD2. The CDR3 has 19 residues. Trimming at V came to 3 bases and at J to 4 bases, leaving 19 bases not matched to a gene. CDR1 and CDR2 from the germline V gene are DFQATT and SNEGSKA (reference sequence). The CDR3 region is CSARVGVASGMGWYNEQFF. The CDR3 coding sequence is TGCAGTGCTAGGGTTGGGGTGGCTAGCGGGATGGGGTGGTACAATGAGCAGTTCTTC.

The V and J genes are TRBV29-1 and TRBJ2-2; D gene unclear. The CDR3 runs 13 residues. The V and J ends lost 5 bases and 1 base respectively, with 8 bases between them. CDR1 is SQVTM, CDR2 ANQGSEA, per germline. CDR3 loop: CSVYLLNTGELFF. CDR3 coding DNA: TGCAGCGTTTATCTACTGAACACCGGGGAGCTGTTTTTT.

The chain is built from TRBV12-3 or TRBV12-4 and TRBJ2-1, with 12 bases aligning to TRBD2. This CDR3 region has 16 residues. V shed 3 bases and J 3 bases; nucleotides not matched to a gene: 3. CDR3 in DNA: TGTGCCAGCAGTTTGGAGACTAGCGGGGGCTACAATGAGCAGTTCTTC. It encodes CASSLETSGGYNEQFF.

This clonotype was found many times. The chain employs TRBV4-2 and TRBJ1-2; D is unresolved. The CDR3 is made up of 14 amino acids. Germline loops: CDR1 LGHNA, CDR2 YNFKEQ. Deletions cut 0 bases from V and 2 bases from J, with 7 bases between. The CDR3 loop is CASSQDAGNYGYTF. The CDR3 coding sequence is TGTGCCAGCAGCCAAGATGCGGGGAACTATGGCTACACCTTC.

This chain uses TRBV24-1 with TRBJ1-2; D not resolved. V gave up 7 bases and J gave up 2 bases, with 31 bases separating them. This CDR3 comprises 20 residues. Germline V gene data show CDR1 as KGHDR and CDR2 as SFDVKD. CDR3 in amino acids: CATSPAAGITDTQENYGYTF. The CDR3 DNA sequence: TGTGCCACCAGCCCTGCGGCGGGGATCACAGATACGCAGGAGAACTATGGCTACACCTTC.

The V call is TRBV29-1, the J call TRBJ2-7; weak D call: TRBD1 (6 bases). From germline, CDR1 is SQVTM and CDR2 ANQGSEA. CDR3 size: 10 residues. With 4 bases removed from V and 7 bases from J, the gap between germline ends came to 8 bases. The CDR3: CSVGQEEQYF. The CDR3 DNA follows: TGCAGCGTTGGACAGGAGGAGCAGTACTTC.

This clonotype was counted at least ten times. The chain joins TRBV7-6 to TRBJ2-5, with TRBD1 matching 10 bases. Germline assignment: CDR1 SGHVS and CDR2 FNYEAQ. Trimming cost V 4 bases and J 5 bases; bases outside gene matches: 4. The CDR3 covers 14 residues. The CDR3 reads CASSSGTGVETQYF. The CDR3 region has the DNA TGTGCCAGCAGCTCCGGGACAGGGGTTGAGACCCAGTACTTC. The variable domain in full, with the rest retrieved from reference TRBV7-6 and TRBJ2-5, is GAGVSQSPRYKVTKRGQDVALRCDPISGHVSLYWYRQALGQGPEFLTYFNYEAQQDKSGLPNDRFSAERPEGSISTLTIQRTEQRDSAMYRCASSSGTGVETQYFGPGTRLLVL.

The gene calls are TRBV13 and TRBJ2-1, with 7 bases aligning to TRBD2. The trim removed 8 bases at V and 0 bases at J, leaving 7 bases unmatched. Germline values: CDR1 PRHDT, CDR2 FYEKMQ (reference sequence). This CDR3 spans 15 amino acids. CDR3 sequence reads: CASPDPGGSYNEQFF. The CDR3 DNA reads as TGTGCCAGCCCCGATCCGGGAGGCTCCTACAATGAGCAGTTCTTC.

With respect to this clonotype: This may stem from a read error, because a much larger clone lies one nucleotide away. The genes are TRBV6-2 or TRBV6-3 and TRBJ2-1; the match to TRBD2 covers 9 bases. Losses at the gene ends were 8 bases for V and 8 bases for J; bases not matched to a gene: 10. Germline values: CDR1 MNHEY, CDR2 SVGEGT. The CDR3 is made up of 14 amino acids. The DNA for the CDR3 is TGTGCCAGCTGCCGGGAGCGGGGGGCCTATGAGCAGTTCTTC. It codes for CASCRERGAYEQFF.

A note on this clonotype: This may stem from a read error, because a much larger clone lies one nucleotide away. The chain has TRBV5-6 and TRBJ2-2; D possibly corresponds to TRBD2 (5 bases). This CDR3 region has 14 residues. The germline V gene has CDR1 SGHDT and CDR2 YYEEEE. DNA for the CDR3: TGTGCCAGCTCGACGGGGTGGGCCACCGGGGAGCTGTCTTTT. As protein: CASSTGWATGELSF. Full variable domain (rest looked up from reference TRBV5-6 and TRBJ2-2): DAGVTQSPTHLIKTRGQQVTLRCSPKSGHDTVSWYQQALGQGPQFIFQYYEEEERQRGNFPDRFSGHQFPNYSSELNVNALLLGDSALYLCASSTGWATGELSFGEGSRLTVL.

This chain joins TRBV15 and TRBJ1-2, with 7 nucleotides matching TRBD1. Per the germline V gene, CDR1 is LNHNV and CDR2 is YYDKDF (reference sequence). The V gene end was trimmed by 3 bases and the J gene end by 5 bases; junction bases not matched to a gene: 6. There are 14 residues in the CDR3. This CDR3 reads CATSRTGRDYGYTF. CDR3 in DNA: TGTGCCACCAGCAGGACAGGGAGGGATTATGGCTACACCTTC. Together with reference TRBV15 and TRBJ1-2, the CDR3 gives the full variable domain: DAMVIQNPRYQVTQFGKPVTLSCSQTLNHNVMYWYQQKSSQAPKLLFHYYDKDFNNEADTPDNFQSRRPNTSFCFLDIRSPGLGDTAMYLCATSRTGRDYGYTFGSGTRLTVV.

Details on this clonotype: The junction and the germline gene differ at one end; a read error may be behind it. This rearrangement joins TRBV6-6 to TRBJ2-1; TRBD2 is a possible D gene (7 bases). The CDR3 contains 13 residues. CDR1 is MNHNY and CDR2 is SVGAGI in the germline V gene (reference sequence). Here the CDR3 reads CAISPKGGDEQFF. Written as DNA, the CDR3 is TGTGCCATCAGTCCCAAGGGGGGGGATGAGCAGTTCTTC.

Comment on this clonotype: The conserved phenylalanine or tryptophan normally closing the CDR3 is absent here, so this likely arose from a read error. The DNA is left out, because the CDR3 cannot be placed on it with certainty; the CDR3 is given as TCRdb lists it. V usage is TRBV20-1 and J usage is TRBJ2-1; the table's D call TRBD2 went unverified against the DNA. The CDR3 is 14 residues long, ends included. Germline V lookup: CDR1 DFQATT, CDR2 SNEGSKA (reference sequence). CDR3 region: CSTVAGEVYNEQTL.

The CDR3 DNA follows: TGCGCCAGCAGCCGACAGAGAGAGGGGAGGAACACTGAAGCTTTCTTT. Encoded protein: CASSRQREGRNTEAFF. The chain uses TRBV5-1 and TRBJ1-1, with D maybe TRBD1 (5 bases). Trimming took off 4 bases at V and 1 base at J, with 17 bases between the two ends. The V gene's germline CDR1 is SGHRS and CDR2 YFSETQ. The CDR3 is 16 residues long. Variable domain in full (rest from reference TRBV5-1 and TRBJ1-1): KAGVTQTPRYLIKTRGQQVTLSCSPISGHRSVSWYQQTPGQGLQFLFEYFSETQRNKGNFPGRFSGRQFSNSRSEMNVSTLELGDSALYLCASSRQREGRNTEAFFGQGTRLTVV.

In this sample, this clonotype turned up many times. The V and J genes are TRBV11-3 and TRBJ2-7; perhaps TRBD1 as D (6 bases). V was pared by 5 bases and J by 2 bases, with 19 bases between. Looked up from germline, CDR1 is SGHNT and CDR2 is YENEEA. The CDR3 is made up of 16 amino acids. CDR3 in amino acids: CASSTRTVRRTYEQYF. CDR3 DNA: TGTGCCAGCAGCACCCGGACAGTAAGAAGGACCTACGAGCAGTACTTC.

This clonotype was recorded many times. The chain links TRBV9 to TRBJ2-3, with TRBD1 identical over 9 bases. The CDR3 extends over 15 amino acids. J lost 2 bases, V lost 5 bases, and 6 bases had no gene match. Per germline, CDR1 SGDLS and CDR2 YYNGEE. CDR3 in DNA: TGTGCCAGCAGACGGGGACAGGGAGTCACAGATACGCAGTATTTT. Its translation is CASRRGQGVTDTQYF.

This clonotype was counted at least ten times. The chain links TRBV20-1 to TRBJ2-1; 8 nucleotides match TRBD1. This CDR3 has 19 residues. Trimming removed 2 bases from V and 7 bases from J; junction bases left unmatched: 22. CDR1 is DFQATT and CDR2 is SNEGSKA in the germline V gene (reference sequence). CDR3 nucleotide sequence: TGCAGTGCTAGAAGACAGGGGTTATCCACTTTGACAGGCAGAAATGAGCAGTTCTTC. This sequence encodes CSARRQGLSTLTGRNEQFF.